This T cell receptor beta chain originates from a study of molecular identifiers for immune sequencing clone quantification. Study information: Across replicate runs, RNA obtained from about 20,000 or 100,000 naive CD8 cells was divided into five, with four undergoing sequencing.

Deletions cut 0 bases from V and 7 bases from J, with 10 bases between. Per the germline V gene, CDR1 is GTSNPN and CDR2 is SVGIG (reference sequence). The CDR3 covers 13 residues. Preparation of the bulk TCR libraries relied on previously described methods and listed TCR primers. From the PCR reads, TCRdb called clonotypes with MiXCR, one entry per CDR3 protein. The table lists roughly 630,000 distinct CDR3 sequences, over 25% of them singletons. This clonotype was counted between two and nine times. The V and J genes are TRBV30 and TRBJ2-1; D may be TRBD1 (6 bases). Sequencing used naive CD8+ T cells from blood, with Jurkat cell RNA spiked in. Documented subset: FACS-sorted CD8+CD4-CCR7+CD45RA+ naive T cells. The receptor was isolated from a human donor in good health. Some libraries in this study had Jurkat cell RNA spiked in. The CDR3: CAWSVVRGNEQFF. The CDR3 DNA follows: TGTGCCTGGAGTGTAGTCAGGGGAAATGAGCAGTTCTTC.